Sequencing of this T cell receptor beta chain was carried out in a study of T-cell reconstitution after alpha-beta-depleted transplantation in children. Unique molecular identifiers were incorporated during preparation of the TCRbeta library. MiXCR was run by TCRdb on the PCR reads, yielding one entry per CDR3 protein. This sample has around 200,000 distinct CDR3 sequences, with about 11% found just once. J gave up 4 bases and V 6 bases, and 6 bases lay outside the gene matches. The CDR3 length is 13 residues. Germline assignment: CDR1 DFQATT and CDR2 SNEGSKA (reference sequence). This clonotype was counted many times.

This chain connects TRBV20-1 to TRBJ2-7; TRBD1 agrees at 10 bases. Sample: PBMCs, taken before TCRalphabeta/CD19-depleted stem cell transplant. This sequence was found in a child under two years old with acute myeloid leukemia, due to receive a stem cell transplant. CDR3 nucleotides: TGCAGTGCGTTCGGGACAGGGGTGTACGAGCAGTACTTC. Protein sequence: CSAFGTGVYEQYF.